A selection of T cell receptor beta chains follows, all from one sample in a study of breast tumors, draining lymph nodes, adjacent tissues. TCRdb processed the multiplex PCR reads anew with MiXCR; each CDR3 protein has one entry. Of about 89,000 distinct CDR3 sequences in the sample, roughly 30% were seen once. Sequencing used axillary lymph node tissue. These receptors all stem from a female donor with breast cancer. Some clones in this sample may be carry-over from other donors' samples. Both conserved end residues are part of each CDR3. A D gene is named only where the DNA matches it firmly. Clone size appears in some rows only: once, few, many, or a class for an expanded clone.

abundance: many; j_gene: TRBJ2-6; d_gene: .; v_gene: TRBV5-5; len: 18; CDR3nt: TGTGCCAGCAGGACGGGGTACGCCGCGGGCTCTGGGGCCAACGTCCTGACTTTC; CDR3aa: CASRTGYAAGSGANVLTF
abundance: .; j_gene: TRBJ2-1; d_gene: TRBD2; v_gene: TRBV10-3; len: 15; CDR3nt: TGTGCCTACCGACCTGGACTAGCGGGAGGGGGTGGGCAGTTCTTC; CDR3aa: CAYRPGLAGGGGQFF
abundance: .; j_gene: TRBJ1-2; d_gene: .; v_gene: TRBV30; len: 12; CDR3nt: TGTGCCTGGAGAAAGGACAACTATGGCTACACCTTC; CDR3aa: CAWRKDNYGYTF
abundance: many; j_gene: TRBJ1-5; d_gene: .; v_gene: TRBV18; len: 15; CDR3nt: TGTGCCAGCTCAACTCGAGGGGGGGGGCAACAGCCCCAGCATTTT; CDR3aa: CASSTRGGGQQPQHF
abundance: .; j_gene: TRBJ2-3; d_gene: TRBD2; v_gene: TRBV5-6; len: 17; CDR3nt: TGTGCCAGCAGCGGGGATAGCGGGATCCTAGGCACAGATACGCAGTATTTT; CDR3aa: CASSGDSGILGTDTQYF
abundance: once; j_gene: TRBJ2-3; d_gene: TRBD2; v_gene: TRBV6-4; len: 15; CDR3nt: TGTGCCAGCAGCCGAAATAGCGGGAGTACAGATACGCAGTATTTT; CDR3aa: CASSRNSGSTDTQYF
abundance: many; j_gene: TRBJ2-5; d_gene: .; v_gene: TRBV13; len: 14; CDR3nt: TGTGCCAGCAGCTTGAGGGCCCCGGAGGAGACCCAGTACTTC; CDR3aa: CASSLRAPEETQYF
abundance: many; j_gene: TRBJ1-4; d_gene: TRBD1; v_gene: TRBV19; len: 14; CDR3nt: TGTGCCAGTAGTATGACAGGGGTGGGTGAAAAACTGTTTTTT; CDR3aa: CASSMTGVGEKLFF
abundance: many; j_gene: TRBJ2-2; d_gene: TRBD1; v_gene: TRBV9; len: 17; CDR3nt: TGTGCCAGCAGCGTAGCGGGACAGGGGGCGAACACCGGGGAGCTGTTTTTT; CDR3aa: CASSVAGQGANTGELFF
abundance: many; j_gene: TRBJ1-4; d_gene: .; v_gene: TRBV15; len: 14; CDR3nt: TGTGCCACCAGCATCCAAGGGGTGAATGAAAAACTGTTTTTT; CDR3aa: CATSIQGVNEKLFF
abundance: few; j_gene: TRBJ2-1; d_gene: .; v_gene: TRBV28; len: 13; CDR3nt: TGTGCCAGCCACGGGACTTTCTACAATGAGCAGTTCTTC; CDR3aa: CASHGTFYNEQFF
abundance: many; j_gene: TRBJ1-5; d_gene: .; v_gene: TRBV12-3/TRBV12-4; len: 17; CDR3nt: TGTGCCAGCAGTCGAGAAGTATCAGGGGCTAGCAATCAGCCCCAGCATTTT; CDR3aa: CASSREVSGASNQPQHF
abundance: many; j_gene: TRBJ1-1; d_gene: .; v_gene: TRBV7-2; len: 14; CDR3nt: TGTGCCAGCAGCTCAAACAGGGTGCGCGGGGAAGCTTTCTTT; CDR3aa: CASSSNRVRGEAFF
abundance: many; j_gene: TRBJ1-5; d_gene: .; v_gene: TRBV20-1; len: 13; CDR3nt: TGCAGTGCTTCCCAGGGGCATTCTCAGCCCCAGCATTTT; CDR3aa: CSASQGHSQPQHF
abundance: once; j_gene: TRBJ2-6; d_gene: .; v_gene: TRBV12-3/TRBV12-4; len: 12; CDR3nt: TGTGCCAGCAGTTTCGGCCCCAACGTCCTGACTTTC; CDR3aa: CASSFGPNVLTF
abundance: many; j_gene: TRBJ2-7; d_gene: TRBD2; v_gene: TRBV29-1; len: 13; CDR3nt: TGCAGCGTTGCTCGTACGGCGGGAGGTGAGCAGTACTTC; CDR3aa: CSVARTAGGEQYF
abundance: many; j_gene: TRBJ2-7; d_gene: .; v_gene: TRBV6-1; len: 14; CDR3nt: TGTGCCAGCAGTGACGAGGGGAGCTCCTACGAGCAGTACTTC; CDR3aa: CASSDEGSSYEQYF
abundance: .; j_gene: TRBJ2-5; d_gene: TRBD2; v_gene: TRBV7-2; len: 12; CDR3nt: TGTGCCAGCAGCCCTCGACTAGCGACCCAGTACTTC; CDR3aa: CASSPRLATQYF
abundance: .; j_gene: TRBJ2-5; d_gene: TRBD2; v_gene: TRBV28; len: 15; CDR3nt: TGTGCCAGCCATGGACTAGCGGGATTCCAAGAGACCCAGTACTTC; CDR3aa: CASHGLAGFQETQYF
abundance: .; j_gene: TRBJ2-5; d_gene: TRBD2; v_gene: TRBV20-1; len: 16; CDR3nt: TGCAGTGCACGAGAAGTGGGACCGGGGGGTCAAGAGACCCAGTACTTC; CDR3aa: CSAREVGPGGQETQYF
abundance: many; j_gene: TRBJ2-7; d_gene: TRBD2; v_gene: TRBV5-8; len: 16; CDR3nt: TGTGCCAGCAGCTTCCGGACTAGCGGGACGTCCTACGAGCAGTACTTC; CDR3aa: CASSFRTSGTSYEQYF
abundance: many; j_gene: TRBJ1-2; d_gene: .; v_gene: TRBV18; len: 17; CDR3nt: TGTGCCAGCTCACCACCGGAAATAAAAAAGGGTTACTATGGCTACACCTTC; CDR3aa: CASSPPEIKKGYYGYTF
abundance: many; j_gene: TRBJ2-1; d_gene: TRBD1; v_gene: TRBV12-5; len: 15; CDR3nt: TGTGCTAGTGGTTTGGGACAGGGCCCCTACAATGAGCAGTTCTTC; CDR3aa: CASGLGQGPYNEQFF
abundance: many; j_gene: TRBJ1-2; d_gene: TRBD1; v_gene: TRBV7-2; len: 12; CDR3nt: TGTGCCAGCAGTCTGAATACAGGGGGGTACGATTTC; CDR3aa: CASSLNTGGYDF
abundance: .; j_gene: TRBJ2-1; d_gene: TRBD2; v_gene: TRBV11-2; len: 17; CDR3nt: TGTGCCAGCAGCTCTACTCGGGCTAGCGGCCAAGACAATGAGCAGTTCTTC; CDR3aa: CASSSTRASGQDNEQFF
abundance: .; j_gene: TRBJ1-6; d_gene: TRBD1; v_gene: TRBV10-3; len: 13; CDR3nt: TGTGCCACCCTCCGGGACAGGACTTCACCCCTCCACTTT; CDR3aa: CATLRDRTSPLHF
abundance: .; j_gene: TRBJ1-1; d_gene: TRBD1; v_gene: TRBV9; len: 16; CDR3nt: TGTGCCAGCAGCGTATCTTCCGGGACAGGGAACACTGCAGCTTTCTTT; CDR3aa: CASSVSSGTGNTAAFF
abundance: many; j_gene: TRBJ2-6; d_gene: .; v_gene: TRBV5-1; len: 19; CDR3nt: TGCGCCAGCTTTGGACAGCCTCTCTCCTCGTTTTCTGGGGCCAACGTCCTGACTTTC; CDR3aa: CASFGQPLSSFSGANVLTF
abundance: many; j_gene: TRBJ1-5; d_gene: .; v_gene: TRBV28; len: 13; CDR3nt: TGTGCCAGCAGTCTGGGAGAGGGGTTACCCCAGCATTTT; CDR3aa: CASSLGEGLPQHF
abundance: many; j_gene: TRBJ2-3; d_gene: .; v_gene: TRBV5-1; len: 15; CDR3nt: TGCGCCAGCAAATACTCAACCACTTCCACAGATACGCAGTATTTT; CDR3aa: CASKYSTTSTDTQYF
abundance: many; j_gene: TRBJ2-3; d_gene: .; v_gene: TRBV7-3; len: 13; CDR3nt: TGTGCCAGCAGCTTAACCGGTAGAGATACGCAGTATTTT; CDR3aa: CASSLTGRDTQYF